This TCR beta chain was obtained from a study of graft-versus-host responses after intestinal transplantation. Data came from immunoSEQ multiplex PCR; TCRdb stores just in-frame clones and leaves some out. The sample holds 21,000 or so clones, 50% to 70% seen once. Responders labeled with CFSE (approximately 200,000) were plated with approximately 200,000 irradiated, violet-dye-labeled stimulators. Post-reaction sorting isolated proliferating CFSE-low CD3+CD4+ and CD3+CD8+ responders. Germline V gene lookup returns CDR1 GTSNPN and CDR2 SVGIG (reference sequence). This CDR3 is built from 12 residues. This clone was recorded only once. Germline and junction disagree at one end, which may indicate a read error.

Sequencing used alloreactive CD4+ T cells from a mixed lymphocyte reaction culture, obtained before intestinal transplant. Subset described: CFSE-low proliferating T cells sorted from roughly six-day pre-transplant mixed lymphocyte reaction (GvH or HvG direction). The V and J genes are TRBV30 and TRBJ1-3; D is possibly TRBD1 (5 bases). The receptor's source is a human patient who received an intestinal transplant. The CDR3 protein is CARRGVADTIYF. CDR3 bases: TGTGCCCGGAGAGGGGTGGCGGACACCATATATTTT.